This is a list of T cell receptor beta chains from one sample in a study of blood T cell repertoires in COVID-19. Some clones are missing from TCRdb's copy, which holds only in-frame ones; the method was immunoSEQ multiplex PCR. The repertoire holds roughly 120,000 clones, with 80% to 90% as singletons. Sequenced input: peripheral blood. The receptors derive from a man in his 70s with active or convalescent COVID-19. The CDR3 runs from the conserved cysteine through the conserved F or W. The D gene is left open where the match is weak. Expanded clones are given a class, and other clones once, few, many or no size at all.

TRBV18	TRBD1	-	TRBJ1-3	TGTGCCAGCTCACCACTCCCCCCAACCGGGACAGGGACAGCCAACACCATATATTTT	CASSPLPPTGTGTANTIYF
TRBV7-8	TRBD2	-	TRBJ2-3	TGTGCCAGCAGCCCACTAGCGGGAGAGACTCGCACAGATACGCAGTATTTT	CASSPLAGETRTDTQYF
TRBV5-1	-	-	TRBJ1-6	TGCGCCAGCAGCTTGGCAGGGGCTTACTATAATTCACCCCTCCACTTT	CASSLAGAYYNSPLHF
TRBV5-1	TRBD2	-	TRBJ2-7	TGCGCCAGCAGCTTGGTGGGACTAGCCTACGAGCAGTACTTC	CASSLVGLAYEQYF
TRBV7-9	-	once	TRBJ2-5	TGTGCCAGCAGCTTAGCTGGGCTTACAGGGAGGGGGACCCAGTACTTC	CASSLAGLTGRGTQYF
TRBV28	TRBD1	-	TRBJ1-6	TGTGCCAGCAACTTGCAGGGGGCTGTAGGTTCACCCCTCCACTTT	CASNLQGAVGSPLHF
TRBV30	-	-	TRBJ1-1	TGTGCCCTTACCCGTAGAGGGGGATACACTGAAGCTTTCTTT	CALTRRGGYTEAFF
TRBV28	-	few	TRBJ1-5	TGTGCCAGCAGTTTATACGCCGGGGGGGCCGGCCAGCCCCAGCATTTT	CASSLYAGGAGQPQHF
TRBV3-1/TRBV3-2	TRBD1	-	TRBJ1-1	TGTGCCAGCAGCCCCGGGACAGTTAACACTGAAGCTTTCTTT	CASSPGTVNTEAFF
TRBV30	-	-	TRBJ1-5	TGTGCCTGGGCCCCTGGCAATCAGCCCCAGCATTTT	CAWAPGNQPQHF
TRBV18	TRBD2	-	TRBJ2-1	TGTGCCAGCTCGCTTACTAGCGGGGCTGACAATGAGCAGTTCTTC	CASSLTSGADNEQFF
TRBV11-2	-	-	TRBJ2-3	TGTGCCAGCAGCCTCACAGATACGCAGTATTTT	CASSLTDTQYF
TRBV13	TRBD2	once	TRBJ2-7	TGTGCCAGCAGCTCCCCACCGGGGGGAGTCTACGAGCAGTACTTC	CASSSPPGGVYEQYF
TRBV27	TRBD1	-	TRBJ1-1	TGTGCCAGCAGTTTAAGGGGGCAGGGCACTGAAGCTTTCTTT	CASSLRGQGTEAFF